This T cell receptor (beta chain) is drawn from a study of vaccination effects on CD4 cells after COVID-19 (dated by TCRdb to 2022 to 2024). Background on the whole study: Each participant received two doses of an mRNA SARS-CoV-2 vaccine, either BNT162b2 or mRNA-1273. SARS-CoV-2 spike-specific CD4+ TCR repertoires from before and after mRNA vaccination were compared in COVID-19 convalescent patients and in infection-naive vaccine recipients. In the study, cultures from other donors were sequenced using the Oncomine TCR Beta short-read assay on an Illumina iSeq 100. The full study included some 10 COVID-19 convalescent patients and several SARS-CoV-2-naive healthy vaccine recipients.

The method behind the library was the immunoSEQ multiplex PCR assay. DNA from the CD4+ T cells that had been cultured and isolated underwent TCR beta CDR3 sequencing. Processing in the source paper ran as follows. Non-productive TCR sequences were removed, reads were trimmed to the CDR3 region, and CDR3s of at least 7 amino acids were retained. Antigen-specific clonotypes were identified with the MANAFEST web app by comparing expansion in peptide wells against reference cultures. To count as positive, a clone had to show expansion at FDR<0.05 compared with the reference and with all other wells, an odds ratio above 5, and a frequency above 0.1% in two replicate wells. Clonotypes significantly expanded in SARS-CoV-2 spike wells and in at least one common cold coronavirus spike condition were defined as cross-reactive. Levenshtein distance calculated with the stringdist R package was used to assess CDR3 similarity, and unrooted trees were constructed with ape in R 3.6.1. TCRdb holds this immuneACCESS table with in-frame rearrangements only. Some clones are missing; in checked studies, unresolved V genes explain under half, and the rest has no known cause. V, J and clone size are taken as reported in that table, and D and trimming were inferred from the DNA itself. The sample yields 55,000 to 80,000 clones; 80% were counted once. The biggest ten clones account for 9% to 15% of the sample.

Taken from the germline V gene, the CDR1 and CDR2 loops are MDHEN and SYDVKM. V trim: 2 bases; J trim: 6 bases; unmatched bases: 11. The CDR3 runs 16 residues from the cysteine to the phenylalanine. Only the CDR3 part of the read is kept: 48 bases, read in frame from the first base. Worth noting for this clone: Its cognate antigen has yet to be identified. One base away there is no much larger clone; base qualities are not given.

Study-wide findings and limitations: Limitations of the study were the small number of convalescent patients and the absence of early post-infection timepoints. In healthy vaccine recipients, vaccine-induced clones were almost all SARS-CoV-2 mono-reactive, with only 1 of 255 cross-reactive with common cold coronaviruses. Marked clonal contraction was observed in both infection-induced and vaccine-induced clones at late post-vaccination timepoints, consistent with waning T cell responses.

To identify antigen-specific CD4+ T cell clonotypes by their expansion, the ViraFEST assay first stimulated PBMC with viral peptide pools and then applied TCR sequencing. After around 11 days of culture, CD4+ T cells were isolated with the EasySep CD4+ T cell isolation kit. Healthy vaccine recipients had no prior SARS-CoV-2 infection, confirmed by negative nucleocapsid antibodies before and after vaccination. Two million PBMC per well were cultured in IMDM with roughly 5% human AB serum, about 9.4 IU/ml IL-2 and gentamicin, plus 10 ug/ml peptides. Half of the culture medium was replaced with fresh IL-2-containing medium on days 3 and 7. Unless noted otherwise, every peptide stimulation condition was grown in triplicate wells. Using Ficoll-Paque Plus gradient centrifugation, PBMC were separated from whole blood and then either used fresh or cryopreserved at -140C. The overlapping peptide pools covered the spike proteins of SARS-CoV-2 as well as those of the common cold coronaviruses HCoV-NL63, HCoV-OC43 and HCoV-229E. The QIAamp micro DNA kit was used to extract genomic DNA from the cultured CD4+ T cells.

The sample in question was CD4+ T cells from PBMCs cultured with SARS-CoV-2 spike peptides, obtained before COVID-19 vaccination. Read against the paper, the sample's cell subset or site label means: SARS-CoV-2 spike overlapping peptide pool stimulation. Recombination connected TRBV28 to TRBJ1-2; the junction holds 8 bases that match TRBD1. The TCR comes from a human donor who received a COVID-19 vaccine. The DNA sequence follows: TGTGCCAGCAGTTTACTCCGGGGCGGGACAGGAAATGGCTACACCTTC. Its protein product is CASSLLRGGTGNGYTF.